This entry concerns a single T cell receptor beta chain. Its cognate antigen has yet to be identified. No base quality values were provided; no much bigger clone lies one nucleotide off. The source of the sample is a study of identifying expanded T cells in peripheral blood (dated 2019 in TCRdb). As for the study more broadly: Technical replicates were generated by sequencing separate aliquots of the same genomic DNA pool, with four replicates compared pairwise. Overall results and qualifications from the work: Variance in clone template counts between approximately two-week samples significantly increased with total template count across all healthy donors. The binomial model flagged roughly 1.3 differentially abundant clones between technical replicates but about 15 over around two weeks and under 25 over roughly 4 weeks. Across all healthy-donor time intervals, the beta-binomial model significantly lowered both the number of clones called differentially abundant and the false-positive rate. It was expected by the authors that biological variance in healthy repertoires might increase further over much longer intervals, such as months to years.

TCRbeta CDR3 regions were profiled by bias-controlled multiplex PCR amplification of genomic DNA with the immunoSEQ Assay. The published analysis was carried out like this. The absolute abundance of each unique TCRbeta CDR3 region was quantified after sequences were collapsed and filtered. Differential abundance was tested with a binomial (Fisher-equivalent) model and with a beta-binomial model adding time-dependent variance fitted from healthy donors. Clones with fewer than 5 combined templates were removed, and differential abundance was called for clones with a Benjamini-Hochberg FDR below 0.01. The form v = (b*log(k)+a)^2 was used to model beta-binomial variance as a function of total template count across the two samples. As stored in TCRdb, this immuneACCESS dataset retains in-frame rearrangements with V and J assigned. A fraction of the clones does not appear; measured against another copy, unresolved V genes explain less than half of the discrepancy, and the remainder lacks a known reason. That table gives V, J and clone size, and the DNA gave D and trimming. This sample is represented by some 90,000 clones; approximately 83% of them were singletons. Clones ranked in the top ten supply roughly 5.9% of the sample.

V lost 1 base and J lost 8 bases; the stretch between them is 25 bases long. The cysteine opens and the phenylalanine closes a CDR3 of 18 amino acids. Solely the CDR3 DNA is kept, with 54 bases framed from the first base. CDR1 SGHNT and CDR2 YYREEE were looked up in the germline V gene (reference sequence). During the collection period, no infections or other immune events were recorded for the healthy donors. To calibrate time-dependent variance in a beta-binomial model of T-cell clone differential abundance, blood repertoires from healthy donors were used as a training cohort. The training cohort comprised 10 or so healthy donors, 3 female and 7 male. The donors were between about 29 and 64 years old, with an average age of approximately 46 years. Obtained from a commercial supplier, whole blood was collected from each healthy donor at three time points set two to three weeks apart. Genomic DNA was extracted from unsorted whole blood for immunosequencing.

The clonotype was recovered from a person aged 18 to 70 in good health. Sequencing input: blood. The V gene is TRBV5-4 and the J gene is TRBJ1-3; the D gene cannot be named for sure. CDR3 protein: CASSLKRATDRPPDTIYF. In nucleotides, the sequence is TGTGCCAGCAGCTTGAAACGAGCTACCGACCGCCCTCCGGACACCATATATTTT.